The source of this TCR beta chain is a study of post-analysis software for immune sequencing data. The overall study: In terms of disease course, relapsing-remitting, secondary progressive and progressive-relapsing multiple sclerosis were included.

Comment on this clonotype: What it binds is unknown.

Unique-molecular-identifier-tagged TCR beta cDNA libraries were used. Yield was 500,000 to 600,000 cDNA molecules from about 0.94 to 9.7 million T cells. TCRdb re-called the PCR reads through MiXCR, storing one row per CDR3 protein. In the table there are about 810,000 distinct CDR3 sequences, roughly half of which are singletons. Study observations and caveats: Same-batch preparations were strongly co-clustered by F measure.

The sequencing sample was made of blood. The receptor's source is a girl between 10 and 17 years old with multiple sclerosis.

The CDR3 loop is CASSWSAGAYNEQFF. The CDR3 bases are TGCGCCAGCAGCTGGTCGGCGGGGGCCTACAATGAGCAGTTCTTC. The V call is TRBV5-1, the J call TRBJ2-1, with 7 bases fitting TRBD2. Germline trimming cut 3 bases from V and 2 bases from J; bases unmatched to any gene: 5. The CDR3 is 15 residues long. Germline CDR1 reads SGHRS; CDR2 reads YFSETQ.